What follows is one T cell receptor beta chain and its context. Its antigen is still unknown. The sample is drawn from a study of TIL therapy for anti-PD-1-resistant metastatic lung cancer. As for the study in general: Tumors carried a median about 1.5 non-synonymous mutations per megabase. Overall study results and limits: This highly selected cohort may not generalize to typical lung cancer patients.

The time point here: pre-treatment sample, taken before nivolumab and TIL therapy. Adults with stage 4 NSCLC were enrolled in a phase I trial. The libraries were made with immunoSEQ v3. TCRdb keeps only in-frame clones here, not all; method: immunoSEQ multiplex PCR. Counted here are under 35,000 clones, 74% occurring once; the ten biggest clones make up 2.5% to 3%. CDR1 is SGHDN, CDR2 FVKESK, per germline. The V end lost 3 bases, the J end lost 3 bases, and 12 bases lay between the germline ends. This CDR3 is built from 14 residues. The origin of this receptor is a woman between 25 and 80 years old with non-small cell lung cancer. The V gene is TRBV14, the J gene TRBJ2-7; D unresolved. This specimen was blood, taken at baseline. The CDR3 region has the DNA TGTGCCAGCAGCCATCGGCCAACGTACTACGAGCAGTACTTC. Amino acids: CASSHRPTYYEQYF.